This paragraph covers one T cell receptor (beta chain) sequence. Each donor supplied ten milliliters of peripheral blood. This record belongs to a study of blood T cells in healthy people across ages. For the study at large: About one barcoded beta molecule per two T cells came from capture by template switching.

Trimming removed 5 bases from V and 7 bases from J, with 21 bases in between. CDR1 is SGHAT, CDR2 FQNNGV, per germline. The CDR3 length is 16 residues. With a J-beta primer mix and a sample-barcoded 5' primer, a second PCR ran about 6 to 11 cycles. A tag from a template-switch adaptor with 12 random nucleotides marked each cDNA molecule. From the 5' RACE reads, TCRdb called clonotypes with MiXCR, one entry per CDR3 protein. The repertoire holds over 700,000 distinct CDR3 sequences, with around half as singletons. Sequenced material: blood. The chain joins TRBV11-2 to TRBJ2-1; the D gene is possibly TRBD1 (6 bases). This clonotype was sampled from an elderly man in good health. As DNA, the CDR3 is TGTGCCAGCAGCGGGCGCCTAGGGGGAGTGGGGAATGAGCAGTTCTTC. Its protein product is CASSGRLGGVGNEQFF.